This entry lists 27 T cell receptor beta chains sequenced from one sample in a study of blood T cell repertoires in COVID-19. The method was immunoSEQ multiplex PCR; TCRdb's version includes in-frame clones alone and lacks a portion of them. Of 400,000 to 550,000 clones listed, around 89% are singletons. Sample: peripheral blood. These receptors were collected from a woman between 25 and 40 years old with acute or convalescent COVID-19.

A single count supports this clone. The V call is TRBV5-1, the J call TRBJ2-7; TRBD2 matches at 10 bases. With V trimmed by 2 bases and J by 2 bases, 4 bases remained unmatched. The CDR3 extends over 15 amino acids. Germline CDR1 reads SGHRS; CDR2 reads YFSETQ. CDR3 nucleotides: TGCGCCAGCAGCTTACTAGCGGGGACCGCCTACGAGCAGTACTTC. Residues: CASSLLAGTAYEQYF.

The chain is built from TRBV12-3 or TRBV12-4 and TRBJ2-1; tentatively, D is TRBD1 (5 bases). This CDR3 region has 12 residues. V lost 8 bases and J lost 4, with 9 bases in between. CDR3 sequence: CASSPGYNEQFF. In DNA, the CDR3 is TGTGCCAGCTCCCCAGGGTACAATGAGCAGTTCTTC.

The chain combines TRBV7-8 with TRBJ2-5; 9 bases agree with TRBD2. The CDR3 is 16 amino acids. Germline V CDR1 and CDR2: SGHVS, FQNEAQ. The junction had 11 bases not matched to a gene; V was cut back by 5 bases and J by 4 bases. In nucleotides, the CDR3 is TGTGCCAGCAGCCAACGAGGCGGGGGGGCAGGAGAGACCCAGTACTTC. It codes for CASSQRGGGAGETQYF.

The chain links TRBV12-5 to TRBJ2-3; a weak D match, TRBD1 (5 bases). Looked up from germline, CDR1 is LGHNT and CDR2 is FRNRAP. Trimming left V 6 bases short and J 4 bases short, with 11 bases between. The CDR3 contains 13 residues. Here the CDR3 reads CASGSTDSDTQYF. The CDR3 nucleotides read TGTGCTAGTGGCTCGACAGACTCAGATACGCAGTATTTT.

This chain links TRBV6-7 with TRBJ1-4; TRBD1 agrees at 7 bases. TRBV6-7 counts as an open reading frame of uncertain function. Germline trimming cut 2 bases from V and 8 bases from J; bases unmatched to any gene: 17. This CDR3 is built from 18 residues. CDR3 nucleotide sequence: TGTGCCAGCAGTTACCAGAACAGGGGTTGTATTGTAGGCGAAAAACTGTTTTTT. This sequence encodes CASSYQNRGCIVGEKLFF.

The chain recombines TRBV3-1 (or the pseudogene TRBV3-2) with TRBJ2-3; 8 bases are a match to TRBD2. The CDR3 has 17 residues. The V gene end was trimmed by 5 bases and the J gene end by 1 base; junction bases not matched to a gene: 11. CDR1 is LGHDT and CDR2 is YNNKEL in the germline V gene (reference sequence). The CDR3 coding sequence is TGTGCCAGCAGCAGGGGACTAGTTCAACCGGGCACAGATACGCAGTATTTT. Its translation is CASSRGLVQPGTDTQYF.

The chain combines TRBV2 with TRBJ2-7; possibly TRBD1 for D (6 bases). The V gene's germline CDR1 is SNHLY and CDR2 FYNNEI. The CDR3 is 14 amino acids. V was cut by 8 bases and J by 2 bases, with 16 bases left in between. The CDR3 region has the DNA TGTGCCAGCCGAACGGGGACATCTCCCTACGAGCAGTACTTC. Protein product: CASRTGTSPYEQYF.

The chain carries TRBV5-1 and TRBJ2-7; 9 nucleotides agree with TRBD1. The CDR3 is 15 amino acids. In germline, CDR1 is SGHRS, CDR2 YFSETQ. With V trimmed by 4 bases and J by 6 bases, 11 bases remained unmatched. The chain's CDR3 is CASSRTGTGTIEQYF. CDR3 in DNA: TGCGCCAGCAGCCGGACCGGGACAGGGACGATCGAGCAGTACTTC.

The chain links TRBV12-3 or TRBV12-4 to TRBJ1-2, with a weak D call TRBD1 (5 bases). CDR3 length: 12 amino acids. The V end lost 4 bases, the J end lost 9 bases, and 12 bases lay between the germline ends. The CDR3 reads CASSSGTFSYTF. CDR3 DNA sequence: TGTGCCAGCAGTTCCGGGACTTTTAGCTACACCTTC.

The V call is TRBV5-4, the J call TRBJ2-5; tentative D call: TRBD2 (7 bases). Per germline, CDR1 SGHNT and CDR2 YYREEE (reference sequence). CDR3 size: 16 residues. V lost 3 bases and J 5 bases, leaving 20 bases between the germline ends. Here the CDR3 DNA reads TGTGCCAGCAGCTCACCAGCTGGGGGGGCTGGTGAGACCCAGTACTTC. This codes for CASSSPAGGAGETQYF.

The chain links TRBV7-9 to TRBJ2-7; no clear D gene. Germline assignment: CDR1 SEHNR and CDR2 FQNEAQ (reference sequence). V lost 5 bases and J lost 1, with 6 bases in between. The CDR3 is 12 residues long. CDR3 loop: CASSPESYEQYF. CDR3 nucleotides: TGTGCCAGCAGCCCGGAGTCCTACGAGCAGTACTTC.

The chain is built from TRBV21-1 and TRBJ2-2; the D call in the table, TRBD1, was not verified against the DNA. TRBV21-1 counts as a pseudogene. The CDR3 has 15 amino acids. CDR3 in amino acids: CASGRTGEVTGELFF. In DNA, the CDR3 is TGTGCCAGCGGACGAACAGGGGAGGTCACCGGGGAGCTGTTTTTT.

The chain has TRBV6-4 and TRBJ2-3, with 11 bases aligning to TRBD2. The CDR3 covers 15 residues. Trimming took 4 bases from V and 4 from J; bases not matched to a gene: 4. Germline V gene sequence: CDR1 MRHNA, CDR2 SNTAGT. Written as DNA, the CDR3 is TGTGCCAGCAGTGGTAGCGGGGGGGCCTCAGATACGCAGTATTTT. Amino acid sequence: CASSGSGGASDTQYF.

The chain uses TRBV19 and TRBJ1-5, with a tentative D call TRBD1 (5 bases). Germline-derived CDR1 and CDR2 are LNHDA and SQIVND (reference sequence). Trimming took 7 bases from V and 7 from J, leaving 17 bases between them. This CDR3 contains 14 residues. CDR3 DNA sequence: TGTGCCAGTACCCCGAGGAGGGGAGGCCAGCCCCAGCATTTT. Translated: CASTPRRGGQPQHF.

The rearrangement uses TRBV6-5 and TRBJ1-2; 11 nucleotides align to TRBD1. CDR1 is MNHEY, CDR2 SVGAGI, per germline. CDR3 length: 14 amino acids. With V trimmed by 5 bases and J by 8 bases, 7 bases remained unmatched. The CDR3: CASSPGQGAGGYTF. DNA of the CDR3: TGTGCCAGCAGTCCCGGACAGGGGGCAGGGGGCTACACCTTC.

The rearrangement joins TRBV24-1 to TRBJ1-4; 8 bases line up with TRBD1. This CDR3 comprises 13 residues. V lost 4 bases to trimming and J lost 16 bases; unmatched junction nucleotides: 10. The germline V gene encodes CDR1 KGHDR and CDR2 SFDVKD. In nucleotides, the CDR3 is TGTGCCACCAGTGACGGGGAGGGACAGGTTCAGTTTTTT. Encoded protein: CATSDGEGQVQFF.

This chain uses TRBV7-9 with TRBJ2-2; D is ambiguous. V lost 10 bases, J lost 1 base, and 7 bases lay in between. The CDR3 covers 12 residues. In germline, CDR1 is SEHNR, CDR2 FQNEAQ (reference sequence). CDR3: CAITLNTGELFF. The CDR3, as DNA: TGTGCCATAACTTTGAACACCGGGGAGCTGTTTTTT. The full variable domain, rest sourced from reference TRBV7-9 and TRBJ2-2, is DTGVSQNPRHKITKRGQNVTFRCDPISEHNRLYWYRQTLGQGPEFLTYFQNEAQLEKSRLLSDRFSAERPKGSFSTLEIQRTEQGDSAMYLCAITLNTGELFFGEGSRLTVL.

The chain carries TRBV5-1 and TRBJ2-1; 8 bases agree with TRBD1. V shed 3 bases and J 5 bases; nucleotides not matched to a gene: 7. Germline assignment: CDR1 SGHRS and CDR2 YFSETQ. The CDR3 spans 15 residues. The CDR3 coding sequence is TGCGCCAGCAGCTCCGGACAGGGATTGAACAATGAGCAGTTCTTC. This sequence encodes CASSSGQGLNNEQFF. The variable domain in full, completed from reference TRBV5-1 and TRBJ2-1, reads KAGVTQTPRYLIKTRGQQVTLSCSPISGHRSVSWYQQTPGQGLQFLFEYFSETQRNKGNFPGRFSGRQFSNSRSEMNVSTLELGDSALYLCASSSGQGLNNEQFFGPGTRLTVL.

CDR3 sequence: CASRLTSGEYNEQFF. The CDR3 nucleotides are TGTGCCAGCAGATTGACTAGCGGGGAGTACAATGAGCAGTTCTTC. This rearrangement joins TRBV6-4 to TRBJ2-1; 11 bases match TRBD2. The CDR3 length is 15 residues. The V gene's germline CDR1 is MRHNA and CDR2 SNTAGT. Unmatched junction bases numbered 5, after V lost 6 bases and J lost 4 bases.

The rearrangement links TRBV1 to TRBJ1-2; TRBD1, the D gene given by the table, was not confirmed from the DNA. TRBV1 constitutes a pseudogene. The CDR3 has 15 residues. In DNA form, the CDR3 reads TGCACCAGCCGACAGAACTTTAACTTACGCTATGGCTACACCTTC. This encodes CTSRQNFNLRYGYTF.

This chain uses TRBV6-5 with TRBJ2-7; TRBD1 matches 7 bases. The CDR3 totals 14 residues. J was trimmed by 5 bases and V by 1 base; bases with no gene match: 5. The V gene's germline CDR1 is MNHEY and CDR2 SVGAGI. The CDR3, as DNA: TGTGCCAGCAGTTACTTGGGACAGTCAAACGAGCAGTACTTC. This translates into CASSYLGQSNEQYF.

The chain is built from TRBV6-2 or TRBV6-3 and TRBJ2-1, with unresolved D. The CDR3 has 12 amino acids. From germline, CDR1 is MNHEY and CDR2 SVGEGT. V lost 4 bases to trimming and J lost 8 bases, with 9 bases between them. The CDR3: CASSLSFHEQFF. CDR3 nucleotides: TGTGCCAGCAGTTTGAGTTTCCATGAGCAGTTCTTC.

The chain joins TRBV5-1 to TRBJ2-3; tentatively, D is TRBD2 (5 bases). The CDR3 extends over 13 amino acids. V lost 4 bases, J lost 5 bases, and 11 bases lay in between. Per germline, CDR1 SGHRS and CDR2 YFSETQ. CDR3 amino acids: CASSRTFGDTQYF. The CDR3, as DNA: TGCGCCAGCAGCCGGACTTTCGGAGATACGCAGTATTTT.

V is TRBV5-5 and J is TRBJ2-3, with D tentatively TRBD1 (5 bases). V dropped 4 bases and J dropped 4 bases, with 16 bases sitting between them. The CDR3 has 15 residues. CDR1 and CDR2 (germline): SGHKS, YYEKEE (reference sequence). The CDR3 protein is CASSPLAPQADTQYF. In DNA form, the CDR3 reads TGTGCCAGCAGCCCATTGGCCCCACAGGCAGATACGCAGTATTTT.

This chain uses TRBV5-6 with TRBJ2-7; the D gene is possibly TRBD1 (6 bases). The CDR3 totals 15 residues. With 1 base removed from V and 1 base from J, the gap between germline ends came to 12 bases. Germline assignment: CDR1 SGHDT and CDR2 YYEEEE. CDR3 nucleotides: TGTGCCAGCAGCTTGACGAGGACAGTTTCCTACGAGCAGTACTTC. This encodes CASSLTRTVSYEQYF. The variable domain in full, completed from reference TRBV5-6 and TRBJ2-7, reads DAGVTQSPTHLIKTRGQQVTLRCSPKSGHDTVSWYQQALGQGPQFIFQYYEEEERQRGNFPDRFSGHQFPNYSSELNVNALLLGDSALYLCASSLTRTVSYEQYFGPGTRLTVT.

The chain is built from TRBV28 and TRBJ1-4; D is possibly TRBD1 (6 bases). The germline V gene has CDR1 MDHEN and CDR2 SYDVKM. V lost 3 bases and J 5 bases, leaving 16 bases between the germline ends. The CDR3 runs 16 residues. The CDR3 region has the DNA TGTGCCAGCAGTTTGGCCACAGGGCTGGGGAATGAAAAACTGTTTTTT. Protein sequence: CASSLATGLGNEKLFF.

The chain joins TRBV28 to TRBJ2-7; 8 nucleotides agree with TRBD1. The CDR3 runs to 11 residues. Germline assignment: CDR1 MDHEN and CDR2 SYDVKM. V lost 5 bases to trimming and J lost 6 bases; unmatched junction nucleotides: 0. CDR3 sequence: CASSGQGEQYF. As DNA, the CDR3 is TGTGCCAGCAGTGGACAGGGCGAGCAGTACTTC. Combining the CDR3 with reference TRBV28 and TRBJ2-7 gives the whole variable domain DVKVTQSSRYLVKRTGEKVFLECVQDMDHENMFWYRQDPGLGLRLIYFSYDVKMKEKGDIPEGYSVSREKKERFSLILESASTNQTSMYLCASSGQGEQYFGPGTRLTVT.